This TCR beta chain was retrieved from a study of tumor-infiltrating lymphocytes in oesophageal squamous cell carcinoma. TCRdb reanalysed the PCR reads using MiXCR and keeps one entry per CDR3 protein. The sample records some 21,000 distinct CDR3 sequences, around two fifths being singletons. With 5 bases removed from V and 5 bases from J, the gap between germline ends came to 12 bases. Germline CDR1 and CDR2: SGHVS and FQNEAQ. The CDR3 is made up of 13 amino acids. The source material was esophageal tumor tissue. This chain joins TRBV7-8 and TRBJ2-5; D tentatively reads TRBD1 or TRBD2 (5 bases each). The source of this sequence is a male donor with esophageal squamous cell carcinoma. The CDR3 DNA reads as TGTGCCAGCAGCCGGGACCAAGGGGAGACCCAGTACTTC. It yields the protein CASSRDQGETQYF.